Listed below are T cell receptor beta chains from one sample, sequenced in a study of neurological immune-mediated disorders. TCRdb passed the 5' RACE reads through MiXCR, listing each CDR3 protein once. The sample contains some 49,000 distinct CDR3 sequences, less than 12% of which appear only once. Sequenced material: PBMCs. These TCRs come from a woman between 40 and 55 years old in good health. CDR3s include the opening cysteine and the closing phenylalanine or tryptophan. The order of the fields is clone size, D gene, V gene, J gene, CDR3 length, CDR3 DNA, CDR3 protein. The D gene is left open where the match is weak. Only part of the rows carry a size: once, few, many, or a class if the clone is expanded.

clone_size: many; d_call: TRBD2; v_call: TRBV20-1; j_call: TRBJ2-5; cdr3_length: 14; cdr3_nt: TGCAGTGCCCCCCCCGCGGGAGAGATAGAGACCCAGTACTTC; cdr3_aa: CSAPPAGEIETQYF
clone_size: many; d_call: TRBD1; v_call: TRBV6-5; j_call: TRBJ2-5; cdr3_length: 18; cdr3_nt: TGTGCCAGCAGTTACTCCAGATTGAGGACAGGGGGCCTGGAGACCCAGTACTTC; cdr3_aa: CASSYSRLRTGGLETQYF
clone_size: many; d_call: .; v_call: TRBV6-5; j_call: TRBJ2-1; cdr3_length: 14; cdr3_nt: TGTGCCAGCAGTTACGGCGGGGGCGTTGGGGAGCAGTTCTTC; cdr3_aa: CASSYGGGVGEQFF
clone_size: many; d_call: .; v_call: TRBV20-1; j_call: TRBJ1-1; cdr3_length: 15; cdr3_nt: TGCAGTGCTAGAGATCTCGACAAGGGCTACCCAGAAGCTTTCTTT; cdr3_aa: CSARDLDKGYPEAFF
clone_size: many; d_call: .; v_call: TRBV6-2/TRBV6-3; j_call: TRBJ2-1; cdr3_length: 14; cdr3_nt: TGTGCCAGCAGAACGGGCGGGAACTACAATGAGCAGTTCTTC; cdr3_aa: CASRTGGNYNEQFF
clone_size: .; d_call: TRBD2; v_call: TRBV20-1; j_call: TRBJ2-7; cdr3_length: 13; cdr3_nt: TGCAGTGCCAAAGGACTAGCGGGGACTAAGCAGTACTTC; cdr3_aa: CSAKGLAGTKQYF
clone_size: many; d_call: TRBD2; v_call: TRBV5-6; j_call: TRBJ2-7; cdr3_length: 14; cdr3_nt: TGTGCCAGCAGCTTGAGAGCGGGAGTGTACGAGCAGTACTTC; cdr3_aa: CASSLRAGVYEQYF
clone_size: many; d_call: .; v_call: TRBV4-3; j_call: TRBJ2-5; cdr3_length: 15; cdr3_nt: TGCGCCAGCAGCCAAGACCCCAGGGGATCACAGACCCAGTACTTC; cdr3_aa: CASSQDPRGSQTQYF
clone_size: many; d_call: TRBD1; v_call: TRBV5-5; j_call: TRBJ1-1; cdr3_length: 13; cdr3_nt: TGTGCCAGCCGTTCGACAGGGGCGGCTGAAGCTTTCTTT; cdr3_aa: CASRSTGAAEAFF
clone_size: many; d_call: .; v_call: TRBV4-2; j_call: TRBJ1-1; cdr3_length: 15; cdr3_nt: TGTGCCAGCAGAGAACCCCTAGAGATACGGACTGAAGCTTTCTTT; cdr3_aa: CASREPLEIRTEAFF
clone_size: many; d_call: .; v_call: TRBV4-3; j_call: TRBJ1-2; cdr3_length: 12; cdr3_nt: TGCGCCAGCAGTGGGCTAAACTATGGCTACACCTTC; cdr3_aa: CASSGLNYGYTF
clone_size: many; d_call: .; v_call: TRBV6-1; j_call: TRBJ2-7; cdr3_length: 13; cdr3_nt: TGTGCCAGCAGTCTATCCGGGCCCTACGAGCAGTACTTC; cdr3_aa: CASSLSGPYEQYF
clone_size: many; d_call: .; v_call: TRBV5-1; j_call: TRBJ2-7; cdr3_length: 14; cdr3_nt: TGCGCCAGCAGCCCTGCCGAGACAGCTTATGAGCAGTACTTC; cdr3_aa: CASSPAETAYEQYF
clone_size: many; d_call: TRBD1; v_call: TRBV20-1; j_call: TRBJ1-1; cdr3_length: 13; cdr3_nt: TGCAGTGCTAGGGGACAGAGAGCTACTGAAGCTTTCTTT; cdr3_aa: CSARGQRATEAFF
clone_size: many; d_call: .; v_call: TRBV3-1; j_call: TRBJ1-1; cdr3_length: 15; cdr3_nt: TGTGCCAGCAGCCAAGATCTGGTGCCGAACACTGAAGCTTTCTTT; cdr3_aa: CASSQDLVPNTEAFF
clone_size: many; d_call: TRBD1; v_call: TRBV5-1; j_call: TRBJ1-1; cdr3_length: 15; cdr3_nt: TGCGCCAGCAGCTCCCAGGGGGCTTTGGGCACTGAAGCTTTCTTT; cdr3_aa: CASSSQGALGTEAFF
clone_size: many; d_call: TRBD2; v_call: TRBV20-1; j_call: TRBJ2-3; cdr3_length: 13; cdr3_nt: TGCAGCCCGCGGGGGGTTGGCACAGATACGCAGTATTTT; cdr3_aa: CSPRGVGTDTQYF
clone_size: few; d_call: .; v_call: TRBV4-1; j_call: TRBJ1-1; cdr3_length: 15; cdr3_nt: TGCGCCAGCAGCCGACCCGACAGATTAAACACTGAAGCTTTCTTT; cdr3_aa: CASSRPDRLNTEAFF
clone_size: .; d_call: .; v_call: TRBV7-3; j_call: TRBJ2-3; cdr3_length: 13; cdr3_nt: TGTGCCAGCTCTCAGGGAGGCACAGATACGCAGTATTTT; cdr3_aa: CASSQGGTDTQYF
clone_size: many; d_call: .; v_call: TRBV7-2; j_call: TRBJ2-7; cdr3_length: 12; cdr3_nt: TGTGCCAGCAGCTTAGATAACAGAAAGCAGTACTTC; cdr3_aa: CASSLDNRKQYF
clone_size: few; d_call: .; v_call: TRBV5-1; j_call: TRBJ1-3; cdr3_length: 15; cdr3_nt: TGCGCCAGCAGCCCCAGCGGGCAGGAGGGAAACACCATATATTTT; cdr3_aa: CASSPSGQEGNTIYF
clone_size: many; d_call: .; v_call: TRBV12-3/TRBV12-4; j_call: TRBJ1-6; cdr3_length: 12; cdr3_nt: TGTGCCAGCAACAGGGTGGACTCACCCCTCCACTTT; cdr3_aa: CASNRVDSPLHF
clone_size: many; d_call: .; v_call: TRBV18; j_call: TRBJ2-5; cdr3_length: 16; cdr3_nt: TGTGCCAGCTCACCGTCGTGGGATACGATGGCAGAGACCCAGTACTTC; cdr3_aa: CASSPSWDTMAETQYF
clone_size: many; d_call: .; v_call: TRBV6-5; j_call: TRBJ1-1; cdr3_length: 14; cdr3_nt: TGTGCCAGCAGACTTACAGGCTTGAACACTGAAGCTTTCTTT; cdr3_aa: CASRLTGLNTEAFF
clone_size: many; d_call: .; v_call: TRBV4-2; j_call: TRBJ2-7; cdr3_length: 13; cdr3_nt: TGTGCCAGCAGCCAGGACGCCACCCCCGAGCAGTACTTC; cdr3_aa: CASSQDATPEQYF
clone_size: many; d_call: .; v_call: TRBV5-1; j_call: TRBJ1-2; cdr3_length: 13; cdr3_nt: TGCGCCAGCAGCTTGGAGGTGACCCATGGCTACACCTTC; cdr3_aa: CASSLEVTHGYTF
clone_size: many; d_call: TRBD1; v_call: TRBV7-2; j_call: TRBJ1-6; cdr3_length: 15; cdr3_nt: TGTGCCAGCAGCATAGGGACAGGCCTCAATTCACCCCTCCACTTT; cdr3_aa: CASSIGTGLNSPLHF